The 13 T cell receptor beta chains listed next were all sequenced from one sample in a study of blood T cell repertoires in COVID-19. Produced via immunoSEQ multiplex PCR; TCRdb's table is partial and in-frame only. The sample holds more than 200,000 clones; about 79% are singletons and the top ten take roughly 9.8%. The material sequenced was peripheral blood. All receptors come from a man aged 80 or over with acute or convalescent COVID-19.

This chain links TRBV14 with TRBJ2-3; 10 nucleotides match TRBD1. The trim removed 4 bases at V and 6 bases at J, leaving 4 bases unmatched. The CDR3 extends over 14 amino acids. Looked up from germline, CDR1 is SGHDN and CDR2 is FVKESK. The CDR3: CASSRRQGADTQYF. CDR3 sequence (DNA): TGTGCCAGCAGCCGACGACAGGGGGCGGATACGCAGTATTTT.

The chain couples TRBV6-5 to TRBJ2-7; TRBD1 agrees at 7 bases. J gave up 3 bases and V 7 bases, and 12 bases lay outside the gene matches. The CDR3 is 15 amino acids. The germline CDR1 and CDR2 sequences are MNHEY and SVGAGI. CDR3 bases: TGTGCCAGCACCCCGAGACAGGGCTCTAGCTACGAGCAGTACTTC. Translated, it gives CASTPRQGSSYEQYF.

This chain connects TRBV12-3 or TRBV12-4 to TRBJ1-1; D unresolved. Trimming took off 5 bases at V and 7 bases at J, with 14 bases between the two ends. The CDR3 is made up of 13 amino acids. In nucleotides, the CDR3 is TGTGCCAGCAGTCCGGGGAGACATGGTGAAGCTTTCTTT. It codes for CASSPGRHGEAFF.

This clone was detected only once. This CDR3 reads CASSLGTGEAFF. The CDR3 DNA is TGTGCCAGCAGTTTAGGGACAGGTGAAGCTTTCTTT. The J gene is TRBJ1-1, the V gene TRBV28, with 8 bases that match TRBD1. Germline V gene data show CDR1 as MDHEN and CDR2 as SYDVKM. The CDR3 length is 12 residues. Trimming at V came to 2 bases and at J to 7 bases, leaving 0 bases not matched to a gene. Combining the CDR3 with reference TRBV28 and TRBJ1-1 gives the whole variable domain DVKVTQSSRYLVKRTGEKVFLECVQDMDHENMFWYRQDPGLGLRLIYFSYDVKMKEKGDIPEGYSVSREKKERFSLILESASTNQTSMYLCASSLGTGEAFFGQGTRLTVV.

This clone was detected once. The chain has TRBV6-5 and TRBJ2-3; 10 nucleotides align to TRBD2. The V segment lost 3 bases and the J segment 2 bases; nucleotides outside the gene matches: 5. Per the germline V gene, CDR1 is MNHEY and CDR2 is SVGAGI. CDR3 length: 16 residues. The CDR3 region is CASSYRAGGYTDTQYF. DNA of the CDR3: TGTGCCAGCAGTTATCGAGCGGGGGGGTACACAGATACGCAGTATTTT.

The CDR3 sequence: CATSDLGQGDANQPQHF. In nucleotides, the CDR3 is TGTGCCACCAGTGATTTGGGACAGGGGGACGCAAATCAGCCCCAGCATTTT. V is TRBV24-1 and J is TRBJ1-5; 10 bases agree with TRBD1. J gave up 4 bases and V 0 bases, and 5 bases lay outside the gene matches. The CDR3 contains 17 residues. In germline, CDR1 is KGHDR, CDR2 SFDVKD.

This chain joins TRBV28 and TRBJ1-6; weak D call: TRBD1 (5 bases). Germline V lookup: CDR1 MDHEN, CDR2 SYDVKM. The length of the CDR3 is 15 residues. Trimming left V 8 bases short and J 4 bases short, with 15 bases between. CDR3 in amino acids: CASRSRDLYNSPLHF. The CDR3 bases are TGTGCCAGCCGGAGCAGGGACTTATATAATTCACCCCTCCACTTT.

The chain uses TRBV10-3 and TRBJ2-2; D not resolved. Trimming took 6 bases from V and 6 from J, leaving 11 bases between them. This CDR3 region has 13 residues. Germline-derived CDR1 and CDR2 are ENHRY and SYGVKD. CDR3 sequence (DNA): TGTGCCATCAGCCTAGTAAAAGCCGGGGAGCTGTTTTTT. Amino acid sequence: CAISLVKAGELFF.

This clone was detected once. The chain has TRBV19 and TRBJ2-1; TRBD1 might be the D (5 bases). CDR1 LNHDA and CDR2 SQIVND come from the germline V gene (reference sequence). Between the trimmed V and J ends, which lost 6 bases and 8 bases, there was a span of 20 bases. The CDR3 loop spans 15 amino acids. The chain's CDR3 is CASSHLRAIRDEQFF. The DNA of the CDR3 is TGTGCCAGTAGCCATCTCAGGGCAATTAGGGATGAGCAGTTCTTC. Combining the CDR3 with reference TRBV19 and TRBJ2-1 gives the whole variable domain DGGITQSPKYLFRKEGQNVTLSCEQNLNHDAMYWYRQDPGQGLRLIYYSQIVNDFQKGDIAEGYSVSREKKESFPLTVTSAQKNPTAFYLCASSHLRAIRDEQFFGPGTRLTVL.

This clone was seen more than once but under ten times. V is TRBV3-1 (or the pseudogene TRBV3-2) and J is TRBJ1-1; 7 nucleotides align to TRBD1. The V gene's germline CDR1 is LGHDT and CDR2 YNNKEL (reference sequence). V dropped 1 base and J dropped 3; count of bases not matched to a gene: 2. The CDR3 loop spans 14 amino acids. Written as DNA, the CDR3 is TGTGCCAGCAGCCAAGGAGGGACAGACACTGAAGCTTTCTTT. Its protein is CASSQGGTDTEAFF.

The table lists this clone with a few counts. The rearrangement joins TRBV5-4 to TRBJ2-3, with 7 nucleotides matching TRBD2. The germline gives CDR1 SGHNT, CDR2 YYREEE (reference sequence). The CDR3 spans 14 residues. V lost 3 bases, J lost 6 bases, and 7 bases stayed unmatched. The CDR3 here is CASSSAGRGDTQYF. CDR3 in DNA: TGTGCCAGCAGCTCGGCGGGGCGGGGGGATACGCAGTATTTT.

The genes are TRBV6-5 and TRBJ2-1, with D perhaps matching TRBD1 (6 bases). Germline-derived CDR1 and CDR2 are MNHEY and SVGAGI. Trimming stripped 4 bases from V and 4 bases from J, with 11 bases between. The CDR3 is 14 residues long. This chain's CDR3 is CASSLDRVYNEQFF. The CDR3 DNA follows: TGTGCCAGCAGTTTGGACAGAGTTTACAATGAGCAGTTCTTC.

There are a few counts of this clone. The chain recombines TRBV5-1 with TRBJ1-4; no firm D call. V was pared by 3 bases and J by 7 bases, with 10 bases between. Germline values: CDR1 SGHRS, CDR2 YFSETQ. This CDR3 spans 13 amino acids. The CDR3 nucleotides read TGCGCCAGCAGCTCGGATCCGGGTGAAAAACTGTTTTTT. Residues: CASSSDPGEKLFF.